This is a list of T cell receptor beta chains from one sample in a study of blood T cell repertoires in COVID-19. TCRdb keeps only in-frame clones here, not all; method: immunoSEQ multiplex PCR. The table has 100,000 to 150,000 clones, approximately 88% seen once. Sequences were obtained from peripheral blood. These receptors were collected from a man aged 50 or older with acute or convalescent COVID-19. The CDR3 runs from the conserved cysteine through the conserved F or W. Fields, in order: clone size, V gene, J gene, D gene, CDR3 protein, CDR3 DNA. A D gene is named only where the DNA matches it firmly. The size of a clone is reported for some rows only, either as once, few or many, or as a class for expanded clones.

clone_size: .
v_call: TRBV29-1
j_call: TRBJ2-7
d_call: .
cdr3_aa: CSVLYDDRAYEQYF
cdr3_nt: TGCAGCGTTCTATACGACGACAGAGCCTACGAGCAGTACTTC

clone_size: .
v_call: TRBV7-2
j_call: TRBJ1-5
d_call: .
cdr3_aa: CASSSQVLSNQPQHF
cdr3_nt: TGTGCCAGCAGCTCTCAGGTTCTTAGCAATCAGCCCCAGCATTTT

clone_size: .
v_call: TRBV5-4
j_call: TRBJ1-1
d_call: TRBD1
cdr3_aa: CASSTRQGVWLFTEAFF
cdr3_nt: TGTGCCAGCAGCACAAGACAGGGGGTATGGTTATTCACTGAAGCTTTCTTT

clone_size: .
v_call: TRBV7-9
j_call: TRBJ2-3
d_call: .
cdr3_aa: CASSLETVTDTQYF
cdr3_nt: TGTGCCAGCAGCTTAGAGACTGTTACAGATACGCAGTATTTT

clone_size: .
v_call: TRBV12-5
j_call: TRBJ1-1
d_call: .
cdr3_aa: CASGLGSGEAFF
cdr3_nt: TGTGCTAGTGGCCTCGGGAGCGGTGAAGCTTTCTTT

clone_size: .
v_call: TRBV27
j_call: TRBJ1-2
d_call: TRBD1
cdr3_aa: CASRRRQGWGNYGYTF
cdr3_nt: TGTGCCAGCAGACGTAGACAGGGGTGGGGGAACTATGGCTACACCTTC

clone_size: .
v_call: TRBV28
j_call: TRBJ1-2
d_call: TRBD1
cdr3_aa: CASSLGGTGKQNYGYTF
cdr3_nt: TGTGCCAGCAGTTTGGGTGGGACAGGGAAACAAAACTATGGCTACACCTTC

clone_size: .
v_call: TRBV5-4
j_call: TRBJ1-1
d_call: .
cdr3_aa: CASSLQGEAFF
cdr3_nt: TGTGCCAGCAGCTTACAGGGTGAAGCTTTCTTT

clone_size: .
v_call: TRBV28
j_call: TRBJ1-2
d_call: TRBD1
cdr3_aa: CASSRGTGVLYGYTF
cdr3_nt: TGTGCCAGCAGTCGGGGGACAGGGGTTTTATATGGCTACACCTTC

clone_size: .
v_call: TRBV4-2
j_call: TRBJ2-7
d_call: TRBD2
cdr3_aa: CASSPGTSGKTYEQYF
cdr3_nt: TGTGCCAGCAGCCCCGGGACTAGCGGGAAGACCTACGAGCAGTACTTC

clone_size: .
v_call: TRBV29-1
j_call: TRBJ1-1
d_call: .
cdr3_aa: CSVLENTEAFF
cdr3_nt: TGCAGCGTTTTAGAGAACACTGAAGCTTTCTTT

clone_size: .
v_call: TRBV12-5
j_call: TRBJ1-5
d_call: TRBD1
cdr3_aa: CASGLWGQGNQPQHF
cdr3_nt: TGTGCTAGTGGTTTATGGGGACAGGGTAATCAGCCCCAGCATTTT

clone_size: .
v_call: TRBV6-5
j_call: TRBJ1-5
d_call: .
cdr3_aa: CASRAQGFRAQHF
cdr3_nt: TGTGCCAGCAGGGCTCAGGGGTTCCGAGCCCAGCATTTT

clone_size: .
v_call: TRBV9
j_call: TRBJ2-7
d_call: .
cdr3_aa: CASSPGLTYEQYF
cdr3_nt: TGTGCCAGCAGCCCGGGACTCACTTACGAGCAGTACTTC

clone_size: .
v_call: TRBV11-3
j_call: TRBJ1-1
d_call: .
cdr3_aa: CASSSGQNTEAFF
cdr3_nt: TGTGCCAGCAGTTCGGGACAGAACACTGAAGCTTTCTTT

clone_size: .
v_call: TRBV5-5
j_call: TRBJ2-1
d_call: .
cdr3_aa: CASSFRTGLAEQFF
cdr3_nt: TGTGCCAGCAGCTTTAGGACGGGGTTGGCTGAGCAGTTCTTC

clone_size: few
v_call: TRBV6-2/TRBV6-3
j_call: TRBJ2-7
d_call: .
cdr3_aa: CASSYGSGEQYF
cdr3_nt: TGTGCCAGCAGTTACGGATCGGGCGAGCAGTACTTC